The T cell receptor (beta chain) under discussion was sequenced for a study of blood T cell repertoires in COVID-19. Overall study context: Acute-phase and convalescent COVID-19 samples originated in the United States, Italy and Spain. PBMCs, B-cell-depleted T cells, or T cells were the source of the cDNA or gDNA that made up the material.

Study processing details: Amplifying reference gene primers gave estimates of nucleated cell counts. TCRdb's table, derived via immunoSEQ multiplex PCR, lists solely in-frame clones and lacks some. The V and J calls and clone size are taken from that table; D and trimming were inferred from the DNA. The sample comprises approximately 360,000 clones, 89% of which are singletons, and 1.2% rests with the top ten. This clone is a singleton in its sample. This clonotype was sampled from a man in his forties with acute or convalescent COVID-19. What was sequenced was peripheral blood.

This CDR3 reads CASSQDSGRRNTIYF. The CDR3, as DNA: TGCGCCAGCAGCCAAGATAGCGGGAGAAGAAACACCATATATTTT. This chain links TRBV4-1 with TRBJ1-3; D unresolved. The CDR3 spans 15 residues. CDR1 and CDR2 (germline): MGHRA, YSYEKL. V was shortened by 0 bases and J by 5 bases, with 11 bases between the two germline ends.